Below, 4 T cell receptor beta chains from the same sample are listed, as sequenced in a study of blood T cell repertoires in COVID-19. Repertoires were generated with immunoSEQ multiplex PCR, while TCRdb's copy carries only in-frame clones and drops some. The top ten clones hold roughly 12% of a sample with around 250,000 clones, roughly 83% of them seen once. Sequencing input: peripheral blood. Receptors originate from a man older than 75 with acute or convalescent COVID-19.

The chain is built from TRBV12-3 or TRBV12-4 and TRBJ2-7, with a weak D call TRBD1 (5 bases). V was clipped by 7 bases and J by 1 base, with 8 bases between them. The CDR3 runs 12 residues. As DNA, the CDR3 is TGTGCCAGCAACAGGCTATCCTACGAGCAGTACTTC. Translating gives CASNRLSYEQYF.

V usage is TRBV7-8 and J usage is TRBJ2-1; TRBD2 agrees at 15 bases. The CDR3 contains 18 residues. Germline trimming cut 5 bases from V and 0 bases from J; bases unmatched to any gene: 5. The germline V gene has CDR1 SGHVS and CDR2 FQNEAQ. The CDR3 DNA reads as TGTGCCAGCAGCCCTGGGACTAGCGGGGGGCCCTCCTACAATGAGCAGTTCTTC. It is translated as CASSPGTSGGPSYNEQFF.

The chain couples TRBV7-3 to TRBJ2-7; a possible D gene is TRBD2 (6 bases). Per the germline V gene, CDR1 is SGHTA and CDR2 is FQGTGA. The CDR3 is made up of 15 amino acids. Trimming removed 0 bases from V and 6 bases from J, with 15 bases in between. CDR3 coding DNA: TGTGCCAGCAGCTTAACGGGCGGGACGCGGTCCGAGCAGTACTTC. Encoded protein: CASSLTGGTRSEQYF. The full variable domain, completed using reference TRBV7-3 and TRBJ2-7, is GAGVSQTPSNKVTEKGKYVELRCDPISGHTALYWYRQSLGQGPEFLIYFQGTGAADDSGLPNDRFFAVRPEGSVSTLKIQRTERGDSAVYLCASSLTGGTRSEQYFGPGTRLTVT.

The CDR3 is CASSTDRAGNTIYF. CDR3 in DNA: TGTGCCAGCAGTACAGACAGAGCTGGAAACACCATATATTTT. The V call is TRBV5-5, the J call TRBJ1-3; D is possibly TRBD1 (5 bases). Germline CDR1 SGHKS, CDR2 YYEKEE (reference sequence). V dropped 5 bases and J dropped 2 bases, with 11 bases sitting between them. CDR3 length equals 14 residues.